This T cell receptor beta chain was sequenced in a study of shared clonotypes between healthy human individuals. About the study: The study enrolled two women and three men aged 18 to 49. Overall study results and limits: Memory subsets had estimated richness that was generally smaller than that of naive subsets. Clonotypes not shared had lower generation probabilities than those common to all four donors.

Sequenced by immunoSEQ multiplex PCR; TCRdb stores in-frame clones only, minus some. This sample has about 2.3 million clones, with 85% to 95% found just once. From CD4+ cells came CD45RA+ naive and CD45RA-negative memory subsets. About this clone: The antigen is not known.

The receptor comes from a man between 18 and 29 years old in good health. Some clones in this sample may be carry-over from other donors' samples. Sequenced sample: naive CD4+ T cells from PBMCs. Sample subset: CD45RA+ positively selected.

CDR3 bases: TGTGCCAGCAGCTTAGCGGATAGGACAGGGATCTACGAGCAGTACTTC. Protein sequence: CASSLADRTGIYEQYF. The gene calls are TRBV7-6 and TRBJ2-7, with 8 bases that match TRBD1. From germline, CDR1 is SGHVS and CDR2 FNYEAQ. This CDR3 region has 16 residues. V trimming: 0 bases; J trimming: 3 bases; junction bases outside the gene matches: 7.